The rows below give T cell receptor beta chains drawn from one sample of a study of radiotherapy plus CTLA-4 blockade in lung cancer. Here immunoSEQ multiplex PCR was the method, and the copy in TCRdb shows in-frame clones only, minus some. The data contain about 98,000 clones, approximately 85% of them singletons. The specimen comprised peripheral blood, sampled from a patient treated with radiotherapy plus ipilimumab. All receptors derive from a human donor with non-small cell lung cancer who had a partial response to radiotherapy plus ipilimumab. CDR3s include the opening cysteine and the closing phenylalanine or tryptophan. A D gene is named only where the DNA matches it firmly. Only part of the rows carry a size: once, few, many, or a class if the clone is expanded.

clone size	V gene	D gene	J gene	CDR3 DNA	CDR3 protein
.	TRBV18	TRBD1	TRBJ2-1	TGTGCCAGCTCACCAGGGGACAGGCTCTGGGATGAGCAGTTCTTC	CASSPGDRLWDEQFF
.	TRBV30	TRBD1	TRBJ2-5	TGTGCCTGGAGTGAAAAGGGGGCGATCGTAAGAGGGGAGACCCAGTACTTC	CAWSEKGAIVRGETQYF
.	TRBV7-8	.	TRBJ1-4	TGTGCCAGCAGCCCAGCTGGAGGCGGGGGCTCGACTAATGAAAAACTGTTTTTT	CASSPAGGGGSTNEKLFF
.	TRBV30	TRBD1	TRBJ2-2	TGTGCCTGGACCCAACCCGACAGGGGCGGGGAGCTGTTTTTT	CAWTQPDRGGELFF
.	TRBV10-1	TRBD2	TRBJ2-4	TGCGCCATGCTGGGGGGACCTGGGACTAGCGGGCCCCCTGCCATTCAGTACTTC	CAMLGGPGTSGPPAIQYF
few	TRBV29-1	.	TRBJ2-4	TGCAGCGCCCCGTATAGCGGATTGTTTTCTCTTCTAGCCAAAAACATTCAGTACTTC	CSAPYSGLFSLLAKNIQYF
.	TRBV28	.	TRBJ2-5	TGTGCCAGCATGTTCGGAGTATACCAAGAGACCCAGTACTTC	CASMFGVYQETQYF
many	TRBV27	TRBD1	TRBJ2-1	TGTGCCAGCAGACCCGGGACAGGGTCCTACAATGAGCAGTTCTTC	CASRPGTGSYNEQFF
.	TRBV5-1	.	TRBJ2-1	TGCGCCAGCAGCTATAACAATGAGCAGTTCTTC	CASSYNNEQFF
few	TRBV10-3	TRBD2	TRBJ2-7	TGTGCCATCAGTGAGCCCGGACTAGCGGGAGACGAGCAGTACTTC	CAISEPGLAGDEQYF
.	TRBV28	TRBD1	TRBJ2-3	TGTGCCAGCAGCAGGACAGGGCCGAGCACAGATACGCAGTATTTT	CASSRTGPSTDTQYF
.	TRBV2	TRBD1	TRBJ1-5	TGTGCCGCCCGGGGACAGAGCAATCAGCCCCAGCATTTT	CAARGQSNQPQHF
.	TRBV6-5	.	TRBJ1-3	TGTGCCAGCAGTTACGACAGTTCAGGAAACACCATATATTTT	CASSYDSSGNTIYF
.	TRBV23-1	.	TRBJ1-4	TGCGCCAGCAGTCCACTTCCACGGGAAGTATATAATGAAAAACTGTTTTTT	CASSPLPREVYNEKLFF
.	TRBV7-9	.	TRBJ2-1	TGTGCCAGCAGCTTGAGACAGGCCAATGAGCAGTTCTTC	CASSLRQANEQFF
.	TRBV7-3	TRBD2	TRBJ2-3	TGTGCCAGCAGCCCAGGGAGGGTAGCAGATACGCAGTATTTT	CASSPGRVADTQYF
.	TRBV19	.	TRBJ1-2	TGTGCCAGTAGTACATACTCCGGGACAACTTATGGCTACACCTTC	CASSTYSGTTYGYTF
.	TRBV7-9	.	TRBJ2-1	TGTGCCAGCAGCCCCCCCTTGCACAGCTCCTACAATGAGCAGTTCTTC	CASSPPLHSSYNEQFF
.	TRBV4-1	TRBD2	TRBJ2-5	TGCGCCAGCAGCCAGAGACTAGCGGGAGGGCAAGAGACCCAGTACTTC	CASSQRLAGGQETQYF
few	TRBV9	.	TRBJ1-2	TGTGCCAGCAGCGTAGAGCGTAACTATGGCTACACCTTC	CASSVERNYGYTF
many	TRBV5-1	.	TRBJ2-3	TGCGCCAGCAGCTTAGCATTATACACAGATACGCAGTATTTT	CASSLALYTDTQYF
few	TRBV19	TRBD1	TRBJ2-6	TGTGCCAGTAGTCTTCTCTCCGGACAGGGCGGAGGGACTGGGGCCAACGTCCTGACTTTC	CASSLLSGQGGGTGANVLTF
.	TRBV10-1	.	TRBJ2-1	TGCGCCAGCAGTGAGGGGGGCCGTGAGTATGAGCAGTTCTTC	CASSEGGREYEQFF
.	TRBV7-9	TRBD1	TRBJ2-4	TGTGCCAGCAGCCCGGGACAGGCCAAAAACATTCAGTACTTC	CASSPGQAKNIQYF
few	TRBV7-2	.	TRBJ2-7	TGTGCCAGCAGCTTAGAAGCGGCGGGGGAGCAGTACTTC	CASSLEAAGEQYF
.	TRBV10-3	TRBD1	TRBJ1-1	TGTGCCATCAGTGACCCAGAGACAGGGATAAGGGACACTGAAGCTTTCTTT	CAISDPETGIRDTEAFF
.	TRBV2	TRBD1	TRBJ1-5	TGTGCCAGCAGTCCCGACAGGGACAATCAGCCCCAGCATTTT	CASSPDRDNQPQHF